This TCR beta chain stems from a study of blood T cells in healthy people across ages. Overall study context: The capture of about one barcoded beta molecule per two T cells was achieved by template switching. Study conclusions and caveats: Long-lived donors exceeded aged donors in naive CD4+ cells and diversity. Shifts in expanded clonotypes may have been confounded by donor CMV status, which was unknown.

This clonotype turned up a few times. Its antigen remains unidentified. V lost 7 bases and J lost 2, with 13 bases in between. This CDR3 has 13 amino acids. The germline V gene has CDR1 SQVTM and CDR2 ANQGSEA. It was with a sample-barcoded 5' primer and a J-beta primer mix that a second PCR of roughly 7 to 12 cycles was run. TCRdb analysed the 5' RACE reads with MiXCR anew, one entry per CDR3 protein. The sample shows around 1.5 million distinct CDR3 sequences, about 40% of them seen only once. This TCR came from a young woman in good health. The chain uses TRBV29-1 and TRBJ2-3; perhaps TRBD1 as D (5 bases). Sequenced material: blood. DNA of the CDR3: TGCAGCGGAACCTTAGGGGCCACAGATACGCAGTATTTT. It specifies CSGTLGATDTQYF.